A selection of T cell receptor beta chains follows, all from one sample in a study of a mutant IDH1 vaccine in newly diagnosed glioma. Here immunoSEQ multiplex PCR was the method, and the copy in TCRdb shows in-frame clones only, minus some. The repertoire holds tens of thousands of clones, with 90% to 95% as singletons. These receptors are not linked to any known antigen. The starting material was PBMCs, obtained from a glioma patient whose treatment included an IDH1 peptide vaccine. The receptors were gathered from a woman aged 45-65 years with glioma. Both conserved end residues are part of each CDR3. The D gene is left open where the match is weak. The size of a clone is reported for some rows only, either as once, few or many, or as a class for expanded clones.

>TRBV14|TRBJ1-3|.|.
TGTGCCAGCAGCCAAATGGGTGAGGGCTCTGGAAACACCATATATTTT
CASSQMGEGSGNTIYF
>TRBV2|TRBJ2-7|.|.
TGTGCCAGCAGTGAAATAACAGGGTGGTACGAGCAGTACTTC
CASSEITGWYEQYF
>TRBV10-3|TRBJ2-3|.|.
TGTGCCACCTCGGGATCCACAGATACGCAGTATTTT
CATSGSTDTQYF
>TRBV4-2|TRBJ2-2|TRBD2|.
TGTGCCAGCAGTGTGCTTAAGACTAGCGACCTGAACACCGGGGAGCTGTTTTTT
CASSVLKTSDLNTGELFF
>TRBV7-9|TRBJ2-1|TRBD2|.
TGTGCCAGCAGCGGATCTAGCGGGATCTACAATGAGCAGTTCTTC
CASSGSSGIYNEQFF
>TRBV6-5|TRBJ2-7|TRBD2|once
TGTGCCAGCAGGGGGACTAGCGGGAGCTACGAGCAGTACTTC
CASRGTSGSYEQYF
>TRBV9|TRBJ2-5|.|.
TGTGCCAGCAGCCCAGTGGAGGGAGAGACCCAGTACTTC
CASSPVEGETQYF
>TRBV9|TRBJ1-3|.|.
TGTGCCAGCAGTGCAACCTACTCTGGAAACACCATATATTTT
CASSATYSGNTIYF
>TRBV4-1|TRBJ2-3|.|.
TGCGCCAGCAGCCAAGAGGGGTTTGGTTCAAATACGCAGTATTTT
CASSQEGFGSNTQYF
>TRBV29-1|TRBJ2-1|TRBD2|.
TGCAGCGTTAGCGGGAGGTACCCCAATGAGCAGTTCTTC
CSVSGRYPNEQFF
>TRBV6-5|TRBJ1-4|.|.
TGTGCCAGCAGTTCCCGAGGAGGGAGGGATGAAAAACTGTTTTTT
CASSSRGGRDEKLFF
>TRBV5-4|TRBJ2-3|TRBD1|.
TGTGCCAGCTACAGGTTGACAGGGGACAACACAGATACGCAGTATTTT
CASYRLTGDNTDTQYF
>TRBV11-2|TRBJ2-3|TRBD1|few
TGTGCCAGCAGCTTAGGAACAGGGACAGGGCCCCGCGATACGCAGTATTTT
CASSLGTGTGPRDTQYF
>TRBV5-6|TRBJ2-1|TRBD2|.
TGTGCCAGCAGCCAGCCGGGACTAGCGGGTATACACAATGAGCAGTTCTTC
CASSQPGLAGIHNEQFF
>TRBV28|TRBJ2-7|.|.
TGTGCCAGCACCCTTGGGGGAGTTTTCGAGCAGTACTTC
CASTLGGVFEQYF
>TRBV15|TRBJ2-3|TRBD2|.
TGTGCCACCAGCAGGTTCGGGACTAGCGGGAGTACTAGCACAGATACGCAGTATTTT
CATSRFGTSGSTSTDTQYF
>TRBV5-1|TRBJ2-5|TRBD2|once
TGCGCCAGCAGCTTGACTAGCGGGGTACAAGAGACCCAGTACTTC
CASSLTSGVQETQYF
>TRBV5-6|TRBJ2-1|.|.
TGTGCCAGCAGCTTTGGACTGGGACTGAGACACAATGAGCAGTTCTTC
CASSFGLGLRHNEQFF
>TRBV4-1|TRBJ2-3|.|.
TGCGCCAGCAGGGGACTGGGAGCGGAGGGGATGGCAGATACGCAGTATTTT
CASRGLGAEGMADTQYF
>TRBV7-9|TRBJ2-3|TRBD2|.
TGTGCCAGCAGCCTGCCGACTAGCGGGAGGCCAAGGGATACGCAGTATTTT
CASSLPTSGRPRDTQYF
>TRBV7-9|TRBJ1-5|.|few
TGTGCCAGCAGCGGAGCATGGGATCAGCCCCAGCATTTT
CASSGAWDQPQHF
>TRBV18|TRBJ2-2|TRBD2|.
TGTGCCAGCTCCCCGCAAAGCGGGAGGGCCGTCGGCGGGGAGCTGTTTTTT
CASSPQSGRAVGGELFF
>TRBV27|TRBJ2-7|TRBD1|once
TGTGCCAGCAGTCCGGGGACAGGATCATCCTACGAGCAGTACTTC
CASSPGTGSSYEQYF
>TRBV7-9|TRBJ2-7|.|.
TGTGCCAGCAGCTTACGGGGGCGCTTAAGCTACGAGCAGTACTTC
CASSLRGRLSYEQYF
>TRBV2|TRBJ1-5|.|.
TGTGCCAGCAGCCTGGACAGTATCAATCAGCCCCAGCATTTT
CASSLDSINQPQHF
>TRBV7-3|TRBJ2-6|TRBD1|.
TGTGCCAGCAGCCGGACCTGGACAGGGGGCGCTTCTGGGGCCAACGTCCTGACTTTC
CASSRTWTGGASGANVLTF
>TRBV6-1|TRBJ1-2|.|.
TGTGCCAGCAGTGCCCCCGGGGCCGGGAGTGGGTATGGCTACACCTTC
CASSAPGAGSGYGYTF
>TRBV6-5|TRBJ1-3|.|.
TGTGCCAGCAGGGGTGGGAGCTCTGGAAACACCATATATTTT
CASRGGSSGNTIYF
>TRBV19|TRBJ1-4|TRBD1|.
TGTGCCAGTGGTAGGGACAGACAGAATGAAAAACTGTTTTTT
CASGRDRQNEKLFF
>TRBV5-1|TRBJ1-3|.|.
TGCGCCAGCAGCGTGGACAACTCTGGAAACACCATATATTTT
CASSVDNSGNTIYF
>TRBV7-9|TRBJ2-1|TRBD2|.
TGTGCCAGCAGCTTAGGGCGGGGGGATGATGAGCAGTTCTTC
CASSLGRGDDEQFF
>TRBV27|TRBJ2-1|.|once
TGTGCCAGCAGTCTCGCCCAGGTGACCCCGAGCTCCTACAATGAGCAGTTCTTC
CASSLAQVTPSSYNEQFF
>TRBV6-5|TRBJ1-5|.|.
TGTGCCAGTAACAGCGGCTACAATCAGCCCCAGCATTTT
CASNSGYNQPQHF
>TRBV5-8|TRBJ2-4|.|once
TGTGCCAGCGGTGAATTCCTAGCCAAAAACATTCAGTACTTC
CASGEFLAKNIQYF
>TRBV11-1|TRBJ2-2|TRBD1|once
TGTGCCAGCAGCTCCTTTTGGGACAGGAGCACCGGGGAGCTGTTTTTT
CASSSFWDRSTGELFF
>TRBV5-6|TRBJ2-7|TRBD1|.
TGTGCCAGCAGCCCTCCAGGGGGCCGGGCCTCCTACGAGCAGTACTTC
CASSPPGGRASYEQYF
>TRBV4-1|TRBJ2-6|TRBD1|.
TGCGCCAGCAGCCCCGACAGGGGGCTTAAAGGGGCCAACGTCCTGACTTTC
CASSPDRGLKGANVLTF
>TRBV9|TRBJ2-1|.|.
TGTGCCAGCAGCGTACGCCGGGACAACAACAATGAGCAGTTCTTC
CASSVRRDNNNEQFF
>TRBV11-2|TRBJ2-5|TRBD1|.
TGTGCCAGCAGCTTAGTGGTGACAGGGGCCGGGCTGGAGACCCAGTACTTC
CASSLVVTGAGLETQYF
>TRBV5-1|TRBJ2-3|TRBD1|.
TGCGCCAGCAGCCATAACAGGGGAATCACAGATACGCAGTATTTT
CASSHNRGITDTQYF
>TRBV6-6|TRBJ1-5|.|.
TGTGCCAGCAGTTACTCTGGGAATAGCAATCAGCCCCAGCATTTT
CASSYSGNSNQPQHF
>TRBV6-6|TRBJ2-1|.|.
TGTGCCAGCAGTCCAAACAATGAGCAGTTCTTC
CASSPNNEQFF
>TRBV30|TRBJ2-7|TRBD1|.
TGTGCCTGGAGTGAAGGGGGCCCTCTCTACGAGCAGTACTTC
CAWSEGGPLYEQYF
>TRBV5-1|TRBJ1-1|.|once
TGCGCCAGCAGCTTAGACAGGTTGAACACTGAAGCTTTCTTT
CASSLDRLNTEAFF
>TRBV7-8|TRBJ1-2|.|.
TGTGCCAGCAGCTTAGAGAACGAGGGAAGGATTGGCTACACCTTC
CASSLENEGRIGYTF
>TRBV19|TRBJ1-6|.|.
TGTGCCAGTAACCTCGTCGGCCAGAGCTATAATTCACCCCTCCACTTT
CASNLVGQSYNSPLHF
>TRBV5-6|TRBJ2-7|.|.
TGTGCCAGCAGCTTGGACAGGCTCAATTATAACGAGCAGTACTTC
CASSLDRLNYNEQYF
>TRBV5-1|TRBJ2-7|TRBD2|once
TGCGCCAGCTCAGGGACTAGCGGGAGGGCCGTTGCCGAGCAGTACTTC
CASSGTSGRAVAEQYF
>TRBV5-4|TRBJ2-7|.|.
TGTGCCAGCAGCTTCTACGAGGAGCAGTACTTC
CASSFYEEQYF
>TRBV7-2|TRBJ2-5|TRBD2|.
TGTGCCAGCAGCTTGGCTAGCGGAAACCAAGAGACCCAGTACTTC
CASSLASGNQETQYF
>TRBV28|TRBJ1-2|TRBD1|.
TGTGCCAGTCTGACAGGGGGTATTCCTGGCTACACCTTC
CASLTGGIPGYTF
>TRBV7-2|TRBJ2-3|TRBD2|.
TGTGCCAGCAGCTTGACTAGCAGGGATACGCAGTATTTT
CASSLTSRDTQYF
>TRBV27|TRBJ1-4|.|.
TGTGCCAGCAGTACCTCCGGGGCCCTTAATGAAAAACTGTTTTTT
CASSTSGALNEKLFF
>TRBV5-1|TRBJ2-7|TRBD2|.
TGCGCCAGCAGCTTGGAATCTAGCGGGAGTAGGACCTACGAGCAGTACTTC
CASSLESSGSRTYEQYF